The 7 T cell receptor beta chains given below trace back to one sample, sequenced in a study of technical replicates of blood from a few donors. The table came from immunoSEQ multiplex PCR; TCRdb's copy has only in-frame clones and leaves some out. Here the sample spans fewer than 95,000 clones, 90% to 95% being singletons. Sequences were obtained from T cells isolated from PBMCs. The receptor set was obtained from a human donor in good health.

The chain joins TRBV13 to TRBJ1-1; 8 positions match TRBD1. V trimming: 1 base; J trimming: 10 bases; junction bases outside the gene matches: 14. CDR1 and CDR2 (germline): PRHDT, FYEKMQ (reference sequence). This CDR3 comprises 16 residues. The CDR3 sequence: CASSLVTGALGGAAFF. CDR3 DNA: TGTGCCAGCAGCTTAGTGACAGGGGCACTGGGAGGTGCAGCTTTCTTT.

V is TRBV6-1 and J is TRBJ1-3; TRBD1 matches 7 bases. CDR1 is MNHNS, CDR2 SASEGT, per germline. The CDR3 spans 16 residues. The V and J ends lost 2 bases and 1 base, in that order; junction bases with no gene match: 5. The CDR3 sequence is CASSEPGQRSGNTIYF. CDR3 sequence (DNA): TGTGCCAGCAGTGAACCGGGACAGAGATCTGGAAACACCATATATTTT.

The chain uses TRBV29-1 and TRBJ2-1; the match to TRBD2 covers 11 bases. This CDR3 is built from 15 residues. The germline V gene encodes CDR1 SQVTM and CDR2 ANQGSEA. Trimming cost V 6 bases and J 9 bases; bases outside gene matches: 13. The CDR3 sequence is CSVANSGRARGEQFF. In nucleotides, the CDR3 is TGCAGCGTGGCAAATAGCGGGAGGGCCCGGGGTGAGCAGTTCTTC.

This chain uses TRBV6-5 with TRBJ1-2, with unresolved D. From germline, CDR1 is MNHEY and CDR2 SVGAGI. Trimming pared 0 bases from V and 0 bases from J, leaving 11 bases between. The CDR3 length is 16 residues. The DNA of the CDR3 is TGTGCCAGCAGTTACTCACCCTCGGAGTCTAACTATGGCTACACCTTC. Protein sequence: CASSYSPSESNYGYTF.

This chain links TRBV2 with TRBJ1-5; 8 bases match TRBD1. CDR1 and CDR2 (germline): SNHLY, FYNNEI. This CDR3 has 15 amino acids. The trim removed 5 bases at V and 11 bases at J, leaving 14 bases unmatched. The CDR3 DNA is TGTGCCAGCAGTCCCAGTTTACAGGGGGGAAAGGCCCAGCATTTT. Its translation is CASSPSLQGGKAQHF.

This chain links TRBV6-5 with TRBJ2-7, with 9 bases matching TRBD1. CDR1 MNHEY and CDR2 SVGAGI come from the germline V gene. The V and J ends lost 5 bases and 4 bases, in that order; junction bases with no gene match: 3. The CDR3 is 13 amino acids. The CDR3 DNA reads as TGTGCCAGCAGTGACGGACAGGGGTACGAGCAGTACTTC. The encoded protein is CASSDGQGYEQYF.

The gene calls are TRBV5-1 and TRBJ2-2, with 7 positions matching TRBD2. The V gene's germline CDR1 is SGHRS and CDR2 YFSETQ. V was clipped by 4 bases and J by 3 bases; unmatched bases: 6. The CDR3 runs 15 residues. Written as DNA, the CDR3 is TGCGCCAGCAGCCTAAGGGGAGGGGACACCGGGGAGCTGTTTTTT. Its protein is CASSLRGGDTGELFF.